This TCR beta chain was documented in a study of blood T cells in healthy people across ages. As regards this clonotype: Antigen unknown.

V shed 5 bases and J 13 bases; nucleotides not matched to a gene: 20. The CDR3 sequence is 17 residues long. Germline CDR1 reads MNHNS; CDR2 reads SASEGT. The study's findings and limits: Diversity figures based on one million T cells were deemed too low.

Next came a second PCR, run for about 7 to 11 cycles, which used a sample-barcoded 5' primer along with a J-beta primer mix. Every single cDNA molecule received a tag from a template-switch adaptor with 12 random nucleotides. TCRdb reprocessed the 5' RACE reads with MiXCR, giving one entry per CDR3 protein. The sample shows more than 1,400,000 distinct CDR3 sequences, 40% to 50% of them seen only once. This sequence originates from a woman between 18 and 30 years old in good health. The chain has TRBV6-1 and TRBJ2-2, with 9 bases lining up with TRBD2. The sequencing sample was made of blood. The CDR3 DNA sequence: TGTGCCAGCAGTCCCCCCTTGGGTAGCGGGAGAGCGGCTGGGCTGTTTTTT. It yields the protein CASSPPLGSGRAAGLFF.